This entry features one T cell receptor beta chain sequence. This sample was included in a study of HIV-infected patients and healthy controls. TCRdb re-derived calls from the 5' RACE reads in MiXCR, one entry per CDR3 protein. The profile covers more than 60,000 distinct CDR3 sequences, with roughly 19% appearing a single time and 1.1% to 1.5% taken by the ten largest. V was pared by 6 bases and J by 4 bases, with 19 bases between. The length of the CDR3 is 16 residues. In germline, CDR1 is SGHTA, CDR2 FQGNSA. This TCR was recovered from a human donor in good health. Sequenced material: CD4+ T cells from blood. The gene calls are TRBV7-2 and TRBJ2-1; D may match TRBD1 or TRBD2 (5 bases each). CDR3 protein: CASRVRRGALYNEQFF. The CDR3 DNA follows: TGTGCCAGCAGGGTTAGAAGGGGAGCTTTATACAATGAGCAGTTCTTC.